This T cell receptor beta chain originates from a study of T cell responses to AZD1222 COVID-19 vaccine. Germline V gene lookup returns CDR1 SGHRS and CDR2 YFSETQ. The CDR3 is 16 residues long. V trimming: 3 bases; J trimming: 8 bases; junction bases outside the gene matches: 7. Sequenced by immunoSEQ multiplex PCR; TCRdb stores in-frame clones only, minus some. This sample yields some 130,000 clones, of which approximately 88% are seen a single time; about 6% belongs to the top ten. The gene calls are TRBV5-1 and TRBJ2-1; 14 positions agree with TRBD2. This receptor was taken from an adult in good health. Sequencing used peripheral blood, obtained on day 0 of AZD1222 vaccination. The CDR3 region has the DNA TGCGCCAGCAGCTCGGATGTGGGACTAGCGGGGGATGAGCAGTTCTTC. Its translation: CASSSDVGLAGDEQFF.